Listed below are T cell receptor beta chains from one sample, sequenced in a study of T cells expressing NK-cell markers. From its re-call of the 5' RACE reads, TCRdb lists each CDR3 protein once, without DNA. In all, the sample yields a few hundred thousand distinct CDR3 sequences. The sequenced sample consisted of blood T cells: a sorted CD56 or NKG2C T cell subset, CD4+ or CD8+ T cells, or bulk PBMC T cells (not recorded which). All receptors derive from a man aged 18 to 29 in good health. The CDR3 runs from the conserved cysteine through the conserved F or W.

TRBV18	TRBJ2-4	CASSPRGQGDKNIQYF
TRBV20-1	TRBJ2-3	CTAFRTGTDTQYF
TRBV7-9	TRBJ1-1	CASSLQGAVRNTEAFF
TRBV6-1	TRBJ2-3	CASRPTSTDTQYF
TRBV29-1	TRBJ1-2	CSAGTGLPYGYTF
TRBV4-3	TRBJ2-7	CASSRGQASYEQYF
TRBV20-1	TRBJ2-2	CSASREISTGELFF
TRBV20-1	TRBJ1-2	CSASGSSLRGYTF
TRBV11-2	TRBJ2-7	CASSSISGRPYEQYF
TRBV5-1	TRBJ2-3	CASSSPGPDTQYF
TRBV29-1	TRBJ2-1	CSVTAVWEGYNEQFF
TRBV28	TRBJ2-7	CASSSGRSYEQYF
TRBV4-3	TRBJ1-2	CASSRDGAYGYTF
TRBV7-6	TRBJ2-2	CASSLGQGSAGELFF
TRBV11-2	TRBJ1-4	CASSLGELGNEKLFF
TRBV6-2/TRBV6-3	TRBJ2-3	CASSTGLAGGGYDTQYF
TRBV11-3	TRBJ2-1	CASSSGSIGYNEQFF
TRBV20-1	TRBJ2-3	CSASGTASTDTQYF
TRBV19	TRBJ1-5	CASSIEGATGQPQHF
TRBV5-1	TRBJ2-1	CASSNASGQFF
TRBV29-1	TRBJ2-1	CSPSRGNYEQFF
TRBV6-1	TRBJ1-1	CAGSIGGWDTEAFF
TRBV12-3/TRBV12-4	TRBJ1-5	CASSRDRGVHQPQHF
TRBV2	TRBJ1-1	CASSERGRWTEAFF
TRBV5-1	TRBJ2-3	CASSSGTDTQYF
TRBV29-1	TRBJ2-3	CSVGEGSTTDTQYF
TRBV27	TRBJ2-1	CAAREWREGNEQFF
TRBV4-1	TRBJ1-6	CASSQGDRDIGSPLHF
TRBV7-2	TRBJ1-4	CASSLSTDEKLFF
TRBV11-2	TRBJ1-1	CASSLTWLGTEAFF
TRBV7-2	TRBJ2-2	CASSFEGVGTGELFF
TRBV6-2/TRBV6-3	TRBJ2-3	CASSYASGLAGVSDTQYF
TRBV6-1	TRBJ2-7	CASSDRVAGESEQYF
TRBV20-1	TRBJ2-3	CSASTMSTDTQYF
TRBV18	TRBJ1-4	CASSPGTGLNEKLFF
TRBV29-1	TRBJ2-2	CSVGFSNGFTGELFF
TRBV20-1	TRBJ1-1	CSATWIGRILNTEAFF
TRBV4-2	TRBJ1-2	CASSRIGEGRGYTF